This T cell receptor (beta chain) stems from a study of T cells in Graves' hyperthyroidism and ophthalmopathy. The V gene lost 6 bases and the J gene lost 4 bases, with 13 bases spanning the gap. This CDR3 comprises 14 residues. Findings and limits, study-wide: In the analysis, a 13 V-J model separated ophthalmopathy from stable hyperthyroidism. Clonotypes that were expanded in thyroid above 0.001 mostly appeared in blood too.

Amplification of TCR beta CDR3 regions was performed using RNA transcripts as template. The study used the HTBI primer set for a first-round RT-PCR of the TCR CDR3. From the multiplex PCR reads, TCRdb called clonotypes with MiXCR, one entry per CDR3 protein. There are about 410,000 distinct CDR3 sequences in the sample; 14% to 15% occur only once, and less than 15% lies in the top ten. Ophthalmopathy patients had Clinical Activity Score at least 3, NOSPECS grade at least 4, duration under 3 months. Patients with uncontrolled infections, other autoimmune diseases, pregnancy or lactation were excluded. This clonotype was seen at least ten times. As yet, its antigen is unknown.

The receptor's source is a man between 18 and 35 years old with Graves' ophthalmopathy. This chain joins TRBV12-3 or TRBV12-4 and TRBJ2-1; the D is unclear. The sample taken for sequencing was blood. The CDR3 DNA is TGTGCCAGCAGCTCCCGGGCCGCTTACAATGAGCAGTTCTTC. As protein: CASSSRAAYNEQFF.